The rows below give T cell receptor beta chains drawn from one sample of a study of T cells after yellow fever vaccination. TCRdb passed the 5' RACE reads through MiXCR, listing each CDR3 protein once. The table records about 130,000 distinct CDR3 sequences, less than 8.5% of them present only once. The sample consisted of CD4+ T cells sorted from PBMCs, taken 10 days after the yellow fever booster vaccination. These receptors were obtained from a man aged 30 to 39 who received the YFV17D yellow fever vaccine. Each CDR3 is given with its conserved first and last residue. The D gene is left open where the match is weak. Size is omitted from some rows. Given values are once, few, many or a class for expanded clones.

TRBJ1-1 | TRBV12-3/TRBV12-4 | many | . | TGTGCCAGCTCCGGGCGGCGAAACACTGAAGCTTTCTTT | CASSGRRNTEAFF
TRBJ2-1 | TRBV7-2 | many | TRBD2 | TGTGCCAGCAGCTTAGCTGCACCTAGCGGGAGGAGGGAGCAGTTCTTC | CASSLAAPSGRREQFF
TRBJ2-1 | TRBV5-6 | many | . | TGTGCCAGCAGCCTCAAATTTACAGGAACCTACAATGAGCAGTTCTTC | CASSLKFTGTYNEQFF
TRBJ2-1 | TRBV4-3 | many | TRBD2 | TGCGCCAGCAGCCAAAGCGGGAGCTATGAGCAGTTCTTC | CASSQSGSYEQFF
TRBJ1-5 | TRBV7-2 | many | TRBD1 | TGTGCCAGCAGCTTAGAACGGACAGGGAGGCAGCCCCAGCATTTT | CASSLERTGRQPQHF
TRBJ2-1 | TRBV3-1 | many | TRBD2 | TGTGCCAGCAGCCCCGGGACTAAAGATAAGTTCTTC | CASSPGTKDKFF
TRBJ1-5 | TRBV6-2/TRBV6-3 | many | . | TGTGCCAGCAGTTCCGTATCCGGGACGTGGAATCAGCCCCAGCATTTT | CASSSVSGTWNQPQHF
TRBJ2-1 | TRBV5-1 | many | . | TGCGCCAGCAGCTTGAACGGAGAGCAGTTCTTC | CASSLNGEQFF
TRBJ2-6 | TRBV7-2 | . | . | TGTGCCAGCAGCGTGGACCGGTTGTCTGGGGCCAACGTCCTGACTTTC | CASSVDRLSGANVLTF
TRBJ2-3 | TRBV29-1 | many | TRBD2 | TGCAGCGTTGGGACTAGCGGTACCACAGATACGCAGTATTTT | CSVGTSGTTDTQYF
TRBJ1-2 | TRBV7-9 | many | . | TGTGCCAGCAGCCCTCGAGGGGGTGATGGCTACACCTTC | CASSPRGGDGYTF
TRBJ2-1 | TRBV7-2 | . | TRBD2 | TGTGCCAGCAGCTCAGCGGGGGCCAATGAGCAGTTCTTC | CASSSAGANEQFF
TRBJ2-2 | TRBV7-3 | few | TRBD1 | TGTGCCAGCAGCTTAAGTGGGACAGGAGACGGGGAGCTGTTTTTT | CASSLSGTGDGELFF
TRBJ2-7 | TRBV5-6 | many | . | TGTGCCAGCAGCCGACGGGGGGCGCCCTACGAGCAGTACTTC | CASSRRGAPYEQYF
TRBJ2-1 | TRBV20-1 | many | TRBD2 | TGCAGTGCTAGATCGCTAGCGGGAGGTAGCTACAATGAGCAGTTCTTC | CSARSLAGGSYNEQFF
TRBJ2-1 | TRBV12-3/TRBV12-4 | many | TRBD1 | TGTGCCAGCAGTTTCAGACAGGGGGATTCAAGTGAGCAGTTCTTC | CASSFRQGDSSEQFF
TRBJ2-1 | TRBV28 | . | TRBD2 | TGTGCCAGCAGACGGGGCGGTGGGGGGGTTTACAATGAGCAGTTCTTC | CASRRGGGGVYNEQFF
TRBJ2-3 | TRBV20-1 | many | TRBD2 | TGCAGTGGGTCGCTAGCGGGAGTTCTCACAGATACGCAGTATTTT | CSGSLAGVLTDTQYF
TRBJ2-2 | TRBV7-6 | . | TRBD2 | TGTGCCAGCAGCTTAGCCTCGACTAGCGGGAACACCGGGGAGCTGTTTTTT | CASSLASTSGNTGELFF
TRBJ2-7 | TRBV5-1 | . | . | TGCGCCTCGGGAGAGGGTTACGAGCAGTACTTC | CASGEGYEQYF
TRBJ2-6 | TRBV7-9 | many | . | TGTGCCAGCAGCCCAAGGACGGTCTCTGGGGCCAACGTCCTGACTTTC | CASSPRTVSGANVLTF
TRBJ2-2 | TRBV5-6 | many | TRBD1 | TGTGCCACCGGGACAGGAGTTATTAGGGCCACCGGGGAGCTGTTTTTT | CATGTGVIRATGELFF
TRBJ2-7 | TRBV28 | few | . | TGTGCCAGCAGTTTTGCCCGCTACGAGCAGTACTTC | CASSFARYEQYF
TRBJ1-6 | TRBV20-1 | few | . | TGCAGTGCTAGAGATTCCGGCGGGGGTACGAATTCACCCCTCCACTTT | CSARDSGGGTNSPLHF
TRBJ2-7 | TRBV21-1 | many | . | TGTGCCAGCAGCGGTGGACAGGGGGCTTACGAGCAGTACTTC | CASSGGQGAYEQYF
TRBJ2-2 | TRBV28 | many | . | TGTGCCAGCAGTTTCACAAACACCGGGGAGCTGTTTTTT | CASSFTNTGELFF
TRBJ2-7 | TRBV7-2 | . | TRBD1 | TGTGCCAGCAGCTTAGCAGGCAGGGGGCTTTACGAGCAGTACTTC | CASSLAGRGLYEQYF
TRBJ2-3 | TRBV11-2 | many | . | TGTGCCAGCAGGAAACCGGGCCGGGGCGACTTGGATACGCAGTATTTT | CASRKPGRGDLDTQYF
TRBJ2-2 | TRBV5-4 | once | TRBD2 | TGTGCCAGCAGCTTGCAGCGGGAGGTCACCGCGGAGCTGTTTTTT | CASSLQREVTAELFF
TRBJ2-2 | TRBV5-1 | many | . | TGCGCCAGCAGCCTACTTCCGTCTAGCGCTACGAACACCGGGGAGCTGTTTTTT | CASSLLPSSATNTGELFF
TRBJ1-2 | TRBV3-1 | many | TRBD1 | TGTGCCAGCAGCCAAAAGACAGGGACAGGTGGCTACACCTTC | CASSQKTGTGGYTF
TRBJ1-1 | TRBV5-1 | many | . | TGCGCCAGCAGCTTGGGGTCTAACACTGAAGCTTTCTTT | CASSLGSNTEAFF
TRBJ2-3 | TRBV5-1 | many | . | TGCGCCAGCAGCTTGGTCGGGACTAGCACAGATACGCAGTATTTT | CASSLVGTSTDTQYF
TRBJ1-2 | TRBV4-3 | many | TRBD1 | TGCGCCAGCAGCCAAGTGGGGACAGGGTATGGCTACACCTTC | CASSQVGTGYGYTF
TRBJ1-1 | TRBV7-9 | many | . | TGTGCCAGCAGCTTAGCTGGGAACACTGAAGCTTTCTTT | CASSLAGNTEAFF
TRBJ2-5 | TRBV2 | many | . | TGTGCCAGCAGCACTCTAGAGACCCAGTACTTC | CASSTLETQYF
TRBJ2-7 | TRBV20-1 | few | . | TGCAGTGCTAGAGGGAGATACGAGCAGTACTTC | CSARGRYEQYF
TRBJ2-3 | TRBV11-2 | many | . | TGTGCCAGCAGCTTATTAGGGGAAGATACGCAGTATTTT | CASSLLGEDTQYF
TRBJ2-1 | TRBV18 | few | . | TGTGCCAGCTCACCACCGTCAAGGGCCTGGGAGCAGTTCTTC | CASSPPSRAWEQFF
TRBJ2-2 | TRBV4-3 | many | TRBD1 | TGCGCCAGCAGCCCGATTAGGGACAGCAAGAACACCGGGGAGCTGTTTTTT | CASSPIRDSKNTGELFF
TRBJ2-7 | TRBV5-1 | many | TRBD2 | TGCGCCAGCAAGATGGCGGGAGGGCCGGGAGAGCAGTACTTC | CASKMAGGPGEQYF
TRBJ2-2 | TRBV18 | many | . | TGTGCCAGCTCACCTCAGAGTACGAACACCGGGGAGCTGTTTTTT | CASSPQSTNTGELFF
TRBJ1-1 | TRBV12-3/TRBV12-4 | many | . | TGTGCCAGCAGTCTCGGGGATTACGGCCCCGGGAAGGCTTTCTTT | CASSLGDYGPGKAFF
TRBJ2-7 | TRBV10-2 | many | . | TGCGCCAGCAGTGAACAGCGAACATACGAGCAGTACTTC | CASSEQRTYEQYF
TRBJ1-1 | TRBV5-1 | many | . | TGCGCCAGCAGCTTTGCGGTGGGGTGGGAGAACACTGAAGCTTTCTTT | CASSFAVGWENTEAFF
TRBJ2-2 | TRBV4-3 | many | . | TGCGCCAGCAGCCAAGAAGGGGGGCACACCGGGGAGCTGTTTTTT | CASSQEGGHTGELFF
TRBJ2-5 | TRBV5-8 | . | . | TGTGCCAGCAGCGGGCGGGACTCTCGGGGGGAGACCCAGTACTTC | CASSGRDSRGETQYF
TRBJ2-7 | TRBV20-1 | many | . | TGCAGTGCTGTAGGGGGTCCGCCAGACGGGGGGCAGTACTTC | CSAVGGPPDGGQYF
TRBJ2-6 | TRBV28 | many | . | TGTGCCAGCAGTTTTGGAAGCTCTGGGGCCAACGTCCTGACTTTC | CASSFGSSGANVLTF
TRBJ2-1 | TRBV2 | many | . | TGTGCCAGCAGTGAACGGACTGGAGCGTACAATGAGCAGTTCTTC | CASSERTGAYNEQFF
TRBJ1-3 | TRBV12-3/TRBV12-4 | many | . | TGTGCCAGCAGTTTTGGGGTCTACTCTGGAAACACCATATATTTT | CASSFGVYSGNTIYF
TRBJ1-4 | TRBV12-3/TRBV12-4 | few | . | TGTGCCAGCAGCCCATCGGCGGCGGGAGAAAAACTGTTTTTT | CASSPSAAGEKLFF
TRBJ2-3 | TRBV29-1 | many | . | TGCAGCTCCCTTGTGGGGGCGCGGGATACGCAGTATTTT | CSSLVGARDTQYF
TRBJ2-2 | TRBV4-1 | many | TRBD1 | TGCGCCAGCAGCCGCAGAGGGGGCAACACCGGGGAGCTGTTTTTT | CASSRRGGNTGELFF
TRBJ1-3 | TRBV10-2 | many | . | TGCGCCAGCGCCCCCCAGGGATCCAACGGAAACACCATATATTTT | CASAPQGSNGNTIYF
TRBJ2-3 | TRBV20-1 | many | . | TGCAGTGCCACCCCGGGACTCACAGATACGCAGTATTTT | CSATPGLTDTQYF
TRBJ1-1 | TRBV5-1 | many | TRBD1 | TGCGCCAGCAGCTTCCAGGGGGCCGGGAACACTGAAGCTTTCTTT | CASSFQGAGNTEAFF